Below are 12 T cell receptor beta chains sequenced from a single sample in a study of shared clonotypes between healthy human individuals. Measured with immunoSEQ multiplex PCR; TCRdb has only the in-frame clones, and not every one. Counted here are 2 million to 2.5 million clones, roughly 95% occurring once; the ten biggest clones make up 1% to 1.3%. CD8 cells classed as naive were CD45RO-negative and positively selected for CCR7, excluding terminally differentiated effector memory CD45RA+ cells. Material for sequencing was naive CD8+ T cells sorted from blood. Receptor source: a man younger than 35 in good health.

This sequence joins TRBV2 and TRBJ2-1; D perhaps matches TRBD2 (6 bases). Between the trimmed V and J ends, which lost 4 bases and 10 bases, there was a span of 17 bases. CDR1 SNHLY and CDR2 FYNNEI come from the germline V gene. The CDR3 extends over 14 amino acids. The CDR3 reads CASSGGTDKREQFF. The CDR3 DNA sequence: TGTGCCAGCAGTGGCGGGACGGACAAGCGGGAGCAGTTCTTC. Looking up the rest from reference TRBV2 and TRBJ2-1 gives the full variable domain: EPEVTQTPSHQVTQMGQEVILRCVPISNHLYFYWYRQILGQKVEFLVSFYNNEISEKSEIFDDQFSVERPDGSNFTLKIRSTKLEDSAMYFCASSGGTDKREQFFGPGTRLTVL.

The CDR3 region is CASSLGGGHYEQYF. CDR3 sequence (DNA): TGTGCCAGCAGCTTGGGAGGGGGACACTACGAGCAGTACTTC. The chain couples TRBV5-5 to TRBJ2-7; D possibly corresponds to TRBD1 (6 bases). CDR3 length: 14 amino acids. Between the trimmed V and J ends, which lost 0 bases and 3 bases, there was a span of 10 bases. CDR1 is SGHKS, CDR2 YYEKEE, per germline (reference sequence).

The CDR3: CASSYVGNEQFF. For the CDR3, the DNA is TGTGCCAGCAGCTATGTGGGCAATGAGCAGTTCTTC. The chain employs TRBV11-2 and TRBJ2-1; no firm D call. The CDR3 runs 12 residues. CDR1 is SGHAT and CDR2 is FQNNGV in the germline V gene. V was cut by 4 bases and J by 6 bases, with 7 bases left in between.

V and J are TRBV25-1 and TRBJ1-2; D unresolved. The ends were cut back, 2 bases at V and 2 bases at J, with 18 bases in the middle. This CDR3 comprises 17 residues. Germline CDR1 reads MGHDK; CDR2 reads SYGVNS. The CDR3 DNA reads TGTGCCAGCAGTGAAGAAGGTTGGTTTGGGCGGAACTATGGCTACACCTTC. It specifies CASSEEGWFGRNYGYTF.

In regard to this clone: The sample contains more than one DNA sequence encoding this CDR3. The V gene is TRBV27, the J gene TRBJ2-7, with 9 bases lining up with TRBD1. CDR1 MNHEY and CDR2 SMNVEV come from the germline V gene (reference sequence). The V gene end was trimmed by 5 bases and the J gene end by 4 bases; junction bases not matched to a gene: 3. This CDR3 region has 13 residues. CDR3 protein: CASSMDRGYEQYF. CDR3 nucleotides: TGTGCCAGCAGTATGGACAGGGGTTACGAGCAGTACTTC.

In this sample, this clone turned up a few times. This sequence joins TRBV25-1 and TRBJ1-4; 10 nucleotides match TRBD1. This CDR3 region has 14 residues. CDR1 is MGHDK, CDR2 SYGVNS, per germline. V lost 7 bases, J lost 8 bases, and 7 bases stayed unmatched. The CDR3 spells CASTQTGGAEKLFF. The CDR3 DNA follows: TGTGCCAGCACCCAGACAGGGGGCGCGGAAAAACTGTTTTTT.

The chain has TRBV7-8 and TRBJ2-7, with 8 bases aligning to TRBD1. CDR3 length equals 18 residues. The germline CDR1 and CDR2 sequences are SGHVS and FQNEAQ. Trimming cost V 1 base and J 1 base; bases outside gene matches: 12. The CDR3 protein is CASSLGNGWDRLSYEQYF. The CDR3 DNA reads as TGTGCCAGCAGCTTAGGAAACGGGTGGGACAGGCTTTCCTACGAGCAGTACTTC.

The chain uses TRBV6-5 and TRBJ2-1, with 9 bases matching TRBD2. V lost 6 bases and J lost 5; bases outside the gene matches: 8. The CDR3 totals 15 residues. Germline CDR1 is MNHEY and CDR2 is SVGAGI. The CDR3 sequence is CASRVAGVSHNEQFF. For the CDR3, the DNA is TGTGCCAGCAGGGTAGCGGGAGTATCCCACAATGAGCAGTTCTTC.

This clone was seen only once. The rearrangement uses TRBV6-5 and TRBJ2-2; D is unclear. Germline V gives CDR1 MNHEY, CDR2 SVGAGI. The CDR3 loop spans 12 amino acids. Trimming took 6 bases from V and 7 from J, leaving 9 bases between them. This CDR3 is CASSLGGGELFF. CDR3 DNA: TGTGCCAGCAGCCTCGGTGGCGGGGAGCTGTTTTTT.

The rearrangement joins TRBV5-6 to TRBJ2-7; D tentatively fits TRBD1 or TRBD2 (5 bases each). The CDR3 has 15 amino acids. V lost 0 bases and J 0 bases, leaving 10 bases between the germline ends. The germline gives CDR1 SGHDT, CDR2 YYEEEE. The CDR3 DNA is TGTGCCAGCAGCTTGGATGGGGGTCCCTCCTACGAGCAGTACTTC. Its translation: CASSLDGGPSYEQYF.

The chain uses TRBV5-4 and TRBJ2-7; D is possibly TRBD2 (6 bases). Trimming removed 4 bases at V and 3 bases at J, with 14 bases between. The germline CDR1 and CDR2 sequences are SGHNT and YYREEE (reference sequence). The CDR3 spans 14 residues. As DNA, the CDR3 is TGTGCCAGCAGCCAGGAGGGACCCCACTACGAGCAGTACTTC. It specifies CASSQEGPHYEQYF.

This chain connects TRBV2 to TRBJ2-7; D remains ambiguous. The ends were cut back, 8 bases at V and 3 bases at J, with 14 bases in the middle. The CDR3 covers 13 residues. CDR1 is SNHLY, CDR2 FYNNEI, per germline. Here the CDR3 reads CASLVSVDYEQYF. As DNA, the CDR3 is TGTGCCAGCCTGGTCAGCGTGGACTACGAGCAGTACTTC. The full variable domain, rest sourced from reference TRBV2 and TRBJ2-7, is EPEVTQTPSHQVTQMGQEVILRCVPISNHLYFYWYRQILGQKVEFLVSFYNNEISEKSEIFDDQFSVERPDGSNFTLKIRSTKLEDSAMYFCASLVSVDYEQYFGPGTRLTVT.